These T cell receptor beta chains were read from a single sample in a study of shared clonotypes between healthy human individuals. TCRdb keeps only in-frame clones here, not all; method: immunoSEQ multiplex PCR. The sample has 550,000 to 700,000 clones, around 78% seen once. The sequencing input was memory CD4+ T cells sorted from blood. These receptors came from a woman aged 25 to 39 in good health. Both conserved end residues are part of each CDR3. The D gene is left open where the match is weak. Clone size, where shown, is once, few, many, or a class for clones that have expanded.

D	size	V	J	DNA	CDR3
TRBD2	NA	TRBV7-9	TRBJ2-1	TGTGCCAGCAGCATACTAGCGGGAGGTTTAGGGGAGCAGTTCTTC	CASSILAGGLGEQFF
TRBD2	NA	TRBV5-6	TRBJ2-3	TGTGCCAGCAGCCTCCAAACGACTAGCGGGAGGTGGGATACGCAGTATTTT	CASSLQTTSGRWDTQYF
NA	few	TRBV11-3	TRBJ2-2	TGTGCCAGCAGCCGATATACCGGGGAGCTGTTTTTT	CASSRYTGELFF
TRBD1	NA	TRBV27	TRBJ2-7	TGTGCCAGCAGAACAGGGACAGGGGGCGGGCAGCAGTACTTC	CASRTGTGGGQQYF
TRBD2	NA	TRBV7-9	TRBJ2-1	TGTGCCAGCGGAAGACCCCCGGGACTAGCGGGTGCAAATGAGCAGTTCTTC	CASGRPPGLAGANEQFF
NA	few	TRBV5-1	TRBJ2-3	TGCGCCAGCAGCTTGGGTACGGGCACAGATACGCAGTATTTT	CASSLGTGTDTQYF
TRBD1	NA	TRBV14	TRBJ1-2	TGTGCCAGCAGCCTCGACTCTACAGGGGGCGGCTACACCTTC	CASSLDSTGGGYTF
TRBD1	NA	TRBV13	TRBJ2-1	TGTGCCAGCAGAGGACAGGGGGGATCCACGGAGCAGTTCTTC	CASRGQGGSTEQFF
TRBD2	NA	TRBV11-2	TRBJ2-2	TGTGCCAGCAGCTTAAATGTACTAGCGACGACCGGGGAGCTGTTTTTT	CASSLNVLATTGELFF
NA	NA	TRBV30	TRBJ2-1	TGTGCCTGGAGTGTCGGAGGGATCGATTACAATGAGCAGTTCTTC	CAWSVGGIDYNEQFF
NA	NA	TRBV6-5	TRBJ1-4	TGTGCCAGCAGTCGTACAGGAGATTTAAGCGAAAAACTGTTTTTT	CASSRTGDLSEKLFF
NA	few	TRBV5-1	TRBJ2-5	TGCGCCAGCAGCTTCCTACAAGAGACCCAGTACTTC	CASSFLQETQYF
TRBD1	NA	TRBV18	TRBJ2-7	TGTGCCAGCTCGCCGGGACAGGGGGCACGCGAGCAGTACTTC	CASSPGQGAREQYF
NA	NA	TRBV4-2	TRBJ1-2	TGTGCCAGCAGCCAAGATGGGGTTGGTGCCGGCTACACCTTC	CASSQDGVGAGYTF
TRBD1	few	TRBV2	TRBJ2-7	TGTGCCAGCAAACGCTCGGCATCGACAGGGGACGAGCAGTACTTC	CASKRSASTGDEQYF
NA	once	TRBV7-3	TRBJ2-5	TGTGCCAGCAGCTTAAACGGGGAAGGATACGCGGACTTC	CASSLNGEGYADF
NA	many	TRBV11-2	TRBJ1-2	TGTGCCAGCAGCCCGGACGGAAACTATGGCTACACCTTC	CASSPDGNYGYTF
NA	NA	TRBV21-1	TRBJ2-1	TGTGCCAGCAGCCTAAAGGCTCCCCCCTCCAATGAGCAGTTCTTC	CASSLKAPPSNEQFF
NA	few	TRBV28	TRBJ1-1	TGTGCCAGCAGTTTGCTGCAAGGGGCGAGGGCTTTCTTT	CASSLLQGARAFF
NA	NA	TRBV7-8	TRBJ2-5	TGTGCCAGCAGCTCATTGGGGACCCAGTACTTC	CASSSLGTQYF
TRBD2	NA	TRBV7-6	TRBJ2-1	TGTGCCAGCAGCTTGCGACTAGCGGGAGGGGGTGAGCAGTTCTTC	CASSLRLAGGGEQFF
TRBD1	NA	TRBV14	TRBJ1-1	TGTGCCAGCAGCCGACAGGGGGCCTATTGGGACACTGAAGCTTTCTTT	CASSRQGAYWDTEAFF
NA	NA	TRBV28	TRBJ1-5	TGTGCCAGCAGTTTTGCAGGGACTAGCAATCAGCCCCAGCATTTT	CASSFAGTSNQPQHF
TRBD1	once	TRBV4-1	TRBJ1-5	TGCGCCAGCAGCCAAGAGGGGACAGCCTTCAATCAGCCCCAGCATTTT	CASSQEGTAFNQPQHF
NA	NA	TRBV29-1	TRBJ1-2	TGCAGCATTGGGGCAGTCGCTAACTATGGCTACACCTTC	CSIGAVANYGYTF
TRBD2	NA	TRBV7-2	TRBJ2-2	TGTGCCAGCAGCTTAAAGGGACTAGCCCCCGGGGAGCTGTTTTTT	CASSLKGLAPGELFF
TRBD1	NA	TRBV2	TRBJ1-3	TGTGCCAGCCGGGGACAGCCGAGCTCTGGAAACACCATATATTTT	CASRGQPSSGNTIYF
NA	NA	TRBV4-1	TRBJ2-3	TGCGCCAGCAGCCAACAGGCGGCTGCGGACACAGATACGCAGTATTTT	CASSQQAAADTDTQYF
TRBD1	few	TRBV7-2	TRBJ2-7	TGTGCCAGCAGCCCGGACAGGGGGCCTGGGGAGCAGTACTTC	CASSPDRGPGEQYF
TRBD2	NA	TRBV13	TRBJ2-1	TGTGCCAGCAGCTTATTGGTGACTAGCGACTATGAGCAGTTCTTC	CASSLLVTSDYEQFF
NA	NA	TRBV5-1	TRBJ2-7	TGCGCCAGCAGCTTGGGGACAGCTGGCGAGCAGTACTTC	CASSLGTAGEQYF
TRBD1	NA	TRBV2	TRBJ2-7	TGTGCCAGCAGTGTACAGGGGGCAGCCTACGAGCAGTACTTC	CASSVQGAAYEQYF
NA	NA	TRBV19	TRBJ1-5	TGTGCCAGTACCGGGGCCGATAGGAATCAGCCCCAGCATTTT	CASTGADRNQPQHF
NA	NA	TRBV5-1	TRBJ2-7	TGCGCCAGCAGCTTAGGGGACCTATTCAAGGAGCAGTACTTC	CASSLGDLFKEQYF